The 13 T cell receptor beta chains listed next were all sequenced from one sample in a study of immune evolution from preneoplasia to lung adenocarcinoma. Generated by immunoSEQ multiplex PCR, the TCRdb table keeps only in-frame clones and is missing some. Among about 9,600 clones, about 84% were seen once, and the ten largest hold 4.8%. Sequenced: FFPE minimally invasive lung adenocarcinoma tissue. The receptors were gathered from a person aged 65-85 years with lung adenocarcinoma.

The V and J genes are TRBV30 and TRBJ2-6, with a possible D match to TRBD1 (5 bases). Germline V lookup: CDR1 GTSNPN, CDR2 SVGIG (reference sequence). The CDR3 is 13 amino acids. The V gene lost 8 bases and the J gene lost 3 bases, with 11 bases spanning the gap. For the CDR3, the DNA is TGTGCCGGTCAGGGTTATGGGGCCAACGTCCTGACTTTC. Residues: CAGQGYGANVLTF.

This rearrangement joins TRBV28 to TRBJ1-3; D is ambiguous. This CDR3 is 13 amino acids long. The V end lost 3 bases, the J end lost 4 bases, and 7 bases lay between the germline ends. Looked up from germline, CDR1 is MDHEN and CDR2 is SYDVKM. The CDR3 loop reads CASSFHWGNTIYF. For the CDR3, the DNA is TGTGCCAGCAGTTTTCATTGGGGAAACACCATATATTTT.

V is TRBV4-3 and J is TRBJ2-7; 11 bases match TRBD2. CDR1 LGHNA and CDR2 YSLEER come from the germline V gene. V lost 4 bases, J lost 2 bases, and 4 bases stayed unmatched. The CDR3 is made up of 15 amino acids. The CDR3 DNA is TGCGCCAGCAGCCCCGGGACTAGCGGAACCTACGAGCAGTACTTC. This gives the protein CASSPGTSGTYEQYF.

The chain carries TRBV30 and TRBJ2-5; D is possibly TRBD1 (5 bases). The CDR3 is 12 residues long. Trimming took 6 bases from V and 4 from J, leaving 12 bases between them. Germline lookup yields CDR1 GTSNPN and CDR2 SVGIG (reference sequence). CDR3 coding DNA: TGTGCCTGCAGGGTAGGGATAGAGACCCAGTACTTC. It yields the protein CACRVGIETQYF.

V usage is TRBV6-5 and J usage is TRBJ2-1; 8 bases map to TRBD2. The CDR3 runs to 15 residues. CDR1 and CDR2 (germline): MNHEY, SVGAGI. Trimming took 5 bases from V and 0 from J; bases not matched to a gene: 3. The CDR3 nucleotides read TGTGCCAGCAGTAAAAGCGGGGGCTCCTACAATGAGCAGTTCTTC. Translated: CASSKSGGSYNEQFF.

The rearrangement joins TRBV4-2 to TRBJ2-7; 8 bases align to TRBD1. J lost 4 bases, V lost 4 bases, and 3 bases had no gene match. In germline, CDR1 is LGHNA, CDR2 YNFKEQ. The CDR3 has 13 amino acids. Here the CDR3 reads CASSPDRAYEQYF. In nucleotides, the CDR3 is TGTGCCAGCAGCCCGGACAGGGCGTACGAGCAGTACTTC.

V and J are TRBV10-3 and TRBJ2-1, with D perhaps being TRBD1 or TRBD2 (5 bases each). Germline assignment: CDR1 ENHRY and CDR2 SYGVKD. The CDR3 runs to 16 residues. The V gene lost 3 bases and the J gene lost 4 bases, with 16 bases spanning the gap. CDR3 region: CAISDNRPTSYNEQFF. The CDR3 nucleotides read TGTGCCATCAGTGACAACAGGCCTACTAGTTACAATGAGCAGTTCTTC.

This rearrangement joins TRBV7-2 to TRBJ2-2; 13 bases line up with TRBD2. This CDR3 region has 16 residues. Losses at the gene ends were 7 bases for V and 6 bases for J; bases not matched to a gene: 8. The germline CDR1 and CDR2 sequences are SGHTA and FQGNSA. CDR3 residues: CASNFPGLAGAGELFF. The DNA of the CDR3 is TGTGCCAGCAACTTCCCAGGACTAGCGGGAGCCGGGGAGCTGTTTTTT.

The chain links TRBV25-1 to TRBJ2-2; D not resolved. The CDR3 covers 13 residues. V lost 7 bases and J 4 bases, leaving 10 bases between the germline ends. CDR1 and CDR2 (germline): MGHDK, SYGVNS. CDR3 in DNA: TGTGCCAGCAAGGAATCGAGCACCGGGGAGCTGTTTTTT. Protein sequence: CASKESSTGELFF.

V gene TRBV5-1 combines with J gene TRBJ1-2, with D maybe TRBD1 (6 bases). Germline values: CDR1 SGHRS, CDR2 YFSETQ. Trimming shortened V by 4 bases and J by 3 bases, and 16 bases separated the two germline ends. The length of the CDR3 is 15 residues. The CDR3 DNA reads TGCGCCAGCAGCCTAACAACAGGGTCATACTATGGCTACACCTTC. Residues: CASSLTTGSYYGYTF.

CDR3 amino acids: CASSLGGGRTSSGETQYF. The CDR3 region has the DNA TGTGCCAGCAGCTTAGGTGGGGGTCGTACCTCGAGCGGGGAGACCCAGTACTTC. The V and J genes are TRBV7-3 and TRBJ2-5, with D possibly matching TRBD2 (6 bases). Germline CDR1 is SGHTA and CDR2 is FQGTGA. V lost 2 bases, J lost 5 bases, and 24 bases lay in between. This CDR3 comprises 18 residues.

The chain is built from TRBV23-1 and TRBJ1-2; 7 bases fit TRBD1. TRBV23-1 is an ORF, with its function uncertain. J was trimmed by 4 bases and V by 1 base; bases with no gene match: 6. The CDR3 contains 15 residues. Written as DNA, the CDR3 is TGCGCCAGCAGTCAATATACAGGGGAGATCTATGGCTACACCTTC. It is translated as CASSQYTGEIYGYTF.

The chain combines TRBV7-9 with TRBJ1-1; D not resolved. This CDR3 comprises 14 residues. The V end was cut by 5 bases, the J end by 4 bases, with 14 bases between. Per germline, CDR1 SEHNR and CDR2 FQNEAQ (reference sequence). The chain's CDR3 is CASSGGRSSTEAFF. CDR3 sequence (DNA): TGTGCCAGCAGCGGAGGCCGATCGTCCACTGAAGCTTTCTTT.